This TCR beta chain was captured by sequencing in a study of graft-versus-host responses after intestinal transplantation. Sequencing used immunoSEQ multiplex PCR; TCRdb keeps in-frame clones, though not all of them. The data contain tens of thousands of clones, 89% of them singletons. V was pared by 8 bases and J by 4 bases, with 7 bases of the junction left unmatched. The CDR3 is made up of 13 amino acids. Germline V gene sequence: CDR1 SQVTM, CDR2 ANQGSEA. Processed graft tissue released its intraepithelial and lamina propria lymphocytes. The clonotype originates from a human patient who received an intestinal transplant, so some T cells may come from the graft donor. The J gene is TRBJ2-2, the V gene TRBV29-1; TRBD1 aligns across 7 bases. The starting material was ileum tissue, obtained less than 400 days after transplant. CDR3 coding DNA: TGCAGCATAATGGACAGGCCCACCGGGGAGCTGTTTTTT. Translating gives CSIMDRPTGELFF.